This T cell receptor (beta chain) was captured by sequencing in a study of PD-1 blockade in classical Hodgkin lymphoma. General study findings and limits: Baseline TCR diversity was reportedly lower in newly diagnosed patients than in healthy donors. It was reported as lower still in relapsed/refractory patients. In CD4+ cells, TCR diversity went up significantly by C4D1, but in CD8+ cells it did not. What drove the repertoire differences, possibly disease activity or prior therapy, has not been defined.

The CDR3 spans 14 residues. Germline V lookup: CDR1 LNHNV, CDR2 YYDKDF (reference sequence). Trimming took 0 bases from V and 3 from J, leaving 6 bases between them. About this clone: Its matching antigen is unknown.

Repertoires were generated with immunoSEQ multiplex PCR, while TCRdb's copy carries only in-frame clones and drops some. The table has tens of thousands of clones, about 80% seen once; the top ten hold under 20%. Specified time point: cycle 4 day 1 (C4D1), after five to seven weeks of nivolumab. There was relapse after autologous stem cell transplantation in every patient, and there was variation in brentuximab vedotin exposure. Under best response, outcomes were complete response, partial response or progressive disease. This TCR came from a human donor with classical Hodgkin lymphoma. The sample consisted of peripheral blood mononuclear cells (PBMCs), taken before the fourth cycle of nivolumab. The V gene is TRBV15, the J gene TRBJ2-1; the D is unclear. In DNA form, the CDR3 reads TGTGCCACCAGCAGAGATTCAGACTACAATGAGCAGTTCTTC. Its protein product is CATSRDSDYNEQFF.